This T cell receptor beta chain derives from a study of blood T cell repertoires in COVID-19. Germline values: CDR1 SGHTA, CDR2 FQGNSA. Trimming left V 5 bases short and J 0 bases short, with 8 bases between. The CDR3 is made up of 13 amino acids. This clone was counted only a few times. TCRdb's copy holds only in-frame clones and misses some; the assay was immunoSEQ multiplex PCR. The repertoire holds about 320,000 clones, with around 86% as singletons. Sequencing input: peripheral blood. The rearrangement uses TRBV7-2 and TRBJ2-7; D call uncertain. The receptor's source is a woman in her fifties or sixties with acute or convalescent COVID-19. CDR3 DNA sequence: TGTGCCAGCAGCCAACAAAGCTCCTACGAGCAGTACTTC. It specifies CASSQQSSYEQYF.